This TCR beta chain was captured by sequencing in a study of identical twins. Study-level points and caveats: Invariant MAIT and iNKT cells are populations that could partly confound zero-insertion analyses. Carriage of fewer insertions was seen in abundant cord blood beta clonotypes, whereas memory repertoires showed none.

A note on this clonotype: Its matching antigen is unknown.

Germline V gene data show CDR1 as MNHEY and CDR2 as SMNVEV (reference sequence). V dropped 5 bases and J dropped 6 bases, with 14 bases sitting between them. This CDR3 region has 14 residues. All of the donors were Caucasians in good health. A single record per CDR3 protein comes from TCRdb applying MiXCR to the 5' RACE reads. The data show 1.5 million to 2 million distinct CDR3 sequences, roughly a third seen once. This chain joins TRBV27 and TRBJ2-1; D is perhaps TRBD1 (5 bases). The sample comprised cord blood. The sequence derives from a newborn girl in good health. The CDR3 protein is CASSRSQGGNEQFF. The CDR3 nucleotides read TGTGCCAGCAGTCGAAGCCAGGGTGGCAATGAGCAGTTCTTC.